The next 26 T cell receptor beta chains were all read from a single sample in a study of T cell changes during pregnancy in multiple sclerosis. Profiling relied on immunoSEQ multiplex PCR, and the TCRdb table lists in-frame clones only, not all of them. The sample holds about 70,000 clones, roughly 94% seen once. The sample in question was peripheral blood, obtained in the third trimester of pregnancy. The origin of the receptors is a female donor with multiple sclerosis, enrolled in a pregnancy study.

V usage is TRBV18 and J usage is TRBJ1-6, with D tentatively TRBD1 (6 bases). The ends were cut back, 3 bases at V and 2 bases at J, with 11 bases in the middle. CDR1 KGHSH and CDR2 LQKENI come from the germline V gene. The CDR3 is made up of 16 amino acids. CDR3 sequence (DNA): TGTGCCAGCTCACCTGAACGACAGGCCTATAATTCACCCCTCCACTTT. It specifies CASSPERQAYNSPLHF.

With regard to this clone: Other nucleotide sequences in the sample specify the same CDR3. The chain combines TRBV7-9 with TRBJ1-2; D perhaps matches TRBD1 (6 bases). Germline loops: CDR1 SEHNR, CDR2 FQNEAQ (reference sequence). Trimming took off 4 bases at V and 4 bases at J, with 10 bases between the two ends. There are 13 residues in the CDR3. CDR3 loop: CASSSGQTYGYTF. The DNA of the CDR3 is TGTGCCAGCAGCTCCGGACAGACCTATGGCTACACCTTC.

The chain couples TRBV28 to TRBJ1-5; possibly TRBD1 for D (5 bases). Looked up from germline, CDR1 is MDHEN and CDR2 is SYDVKM. V gave up 2 bases and J gave up 3 bases, with 11 bases separating them. The CDR3 contains 15 residues. CDR3 sequence: CASSLVNRPNQPQHF. CDR3 in DNA: TGTGCCAGCAGTTTAGTTAACAGGCCCAATCAGCCCCAGCATTTT.

As for this clone: Germline is not matched at one junction end, which may reflect a read error. The genes are TRBV7-6 and TRBJ2-3, with 11 bases lining up with TRBD2. Germline V gene lookup returns CDR1 SGHVS and CDR2 FNYEAQ. This CDR3 has 13 amino acids. CDR3 loop: CASSLAGGDTQYF. The CDR3 bases are TGTGCCAGCAGTTTAGCGGGGGGGGATACGCAGTATTTT.

The chain links TRBV10-3 to TRBJ2-3; 7 bases fit TRBD2. Germline-derived CDR1 and CDR2 are ENHRY and SYGVKD. The CDR3 covers 14 residues. The V segment lost 10 bases and the J segment 1 base; nucleotides outside the gene matches: 8. CDR3 amino acids: CATKSGDGTDTQYF. DNA for the CDR3: TGTGCCACGAAAAGCGGGGACGGCACAGATACGCAGTATTTT.

This chain uses TRBV7-2 with TRBJ1-5, with 8 bases fitting TRBD1. The germline gives CDR1 SGHTA, CDR2 FQGNSA. This CDR3 is built from 15 residues. The trim removed 1 base at V and 4 bases at J, leaving 3 bases unmatched. DNA of the CDR3: TGTGCCAGCAGCTTAGAATGGACAGGGAATCAGCCCCAGCATTTT. This translates into CASSLEWTGNQPQHF.

The chain recombines TRBV14 with TRBJ2-2; the D is unclear. CDR3 length equals 13 residues. Germline lookup yields CDR1 SGHDN and CDR2 FVKESK. The V gene lost 0 bases and the J gene lost 8 bases, with 7 bases spanning the gap. The chain's CDR3 is CASSQEAWGELFF. The CDR3 region has the DNA TGTGCCAGCAGCCAAGAAGCCTGGGGGGAGCTGTTTTTT.

V usage is TRBV5-8 and J usage is TRBJ1-5, with D possibly TRBD1 on 5 matching bases. The CDR3 extends over 17 amino acids. The germline V gene has CDR1 SGHTS and CDR2 YDEGEE. Trimming pared 2 bases from V and 3 bases from J, leaving 18 bases between. The CDR3 bases are TGTGCCAGCAGCTTCGTGGTATCTAGGGGTTCCAATCAGCCCCAGCATTTT. Amino acids: CASSFVVSRGSNQPQHF. Full variable domain (remainder filled in from reference TRBV5-8 and TRBJ1-5): EAGVTQSPTHLIKTRGQQATLRCSPISGHTSVYWYQQALGLGLQFLLWYDEGEERNRGNFPPRFSGRQFPNYSSELNVNALELEDSALYLCASSFVVSRGSNQPQHFGDGTRLSIL.

This chain links TRBV25-1 with TRBJ2-7; D uncertain. Germline-derived CDR1 and CDR2 are MGHDK and SYGVNS. CDR3 length equals 13 residues. Trimming left V 2 bases short and J 2 bases short, with 7 bases between. CDR3 in amino acids: CASSETATYEQYF. Written as DNA, the CDR3 is TGTGCCAGCAGTGAAACCGCTACCTACGAGCAGTACTTC.

The chain recombines TRBV19 with TRBJ2-1, with D possibly matching TRBD1 (6 bases). Trimming took off 7 bases at V and 3 bases at J, with 19 bases between the two ends. From germline, CDR1 is LNHDA and CDR2 SQIVND (reference sequence). The CDR3 is 16 amino acids. CDR3 sequence: CASTLWWGPSYNEQFF. The DNA for the CDR3 is TGTGCCAGTACCCTATGGTGGGGGCCTAGCTACAATGAGCAGTTCTTC.

The chain recombines TRBV4-3 with TRBJ2-2; D is uncertain. CDR3 length: 15 amino acids. The V end lost 0 bases, the J end lost 1 base, and 6 bases lay between the germline ends. Germline CDR1 reads LGHNA; CDR2 reads YSLEER. The CDR3 nucleotides read TGCGCCAGCAGCCAAGATCTCGGGAACACCGGGGAGCTGTTTTTT. This sequence encodes CASSQDLGNTGELFF.

The V and J genes are TRBV5-4 and TRBJ2-7; a weak D match, TRBD2 (5 bases). There are 13 residues in the CDR3. Germline V CDR1 and CDR2: SGHNT, YYREEE (reference sequence). Deletions cut 3 bases from V and 5 bases from J, with 12 bases between. The CDR3 coding sequence is TGTGCCAGCAGCTCGACCGGGATCCACGAGCAGTACTTC. As protein: CASSSTGIHEQYF.

CDR3 amino acids: CASSSDRDQPQHF. DNA for the CDR3: TGTGCCAGCAGCTCGGACAGAGATCAGCCCCAGCATTTT. The V gene is TRBV7-2, the J gene TRBJ1-5, with D perhaps matching TRBD1 (6 bases). Trimming removed 4 bases at V and 5 bases at J, with 9 bases between. The germline V gene has CDR1 SGHTA and CDR2 FQGNSA. The CDR3 has 13 amino acids.

The J gene is TRBJ2-7, the V gene TRBV28, with a tentative D call TRBD2 (7 bases). The CDR3 is 16 amino acids. Between the trimmed V and J ends, which lost 6 bases and 3 bases, there was a span of 21 bases. Germline CDR1 MDHEN, CDR2 SYDVKM. The CDR3 loop is CASSRLGGGRGYEQYF. The CDR3 DNA reads TGTGCCAGCAGCCGACTGGGGGGGGGCCGAGGCTACGAGCAGTACTTC.

The genes are TRBV27 and TRBJ2-3, with 7 bases identical to TRBD1. Trimming took 5 bases from V and 5 from J; bases not matched to a gene: 13. The CDR3 is 16 amino acids. Germline values: CDR1 MNHEY, CDR2 SMNVEV (reference sequence). The CDR3 DNA reads TGTGCCAGCAGTCCCCAGACAGGGTTCGTGGGAGATACGCAGTATTTT. It translates to CASSPQTGFVGDTQYF.

V gene TRBV5-6 combines with J gene TRBJ1-2, with 8 bases identical to TRBD1. Germline CDR1 reads SGHDT; CDR2 reads YYEEEE. V trimming: 3 bases; J trimming: 5 bases; junction bases outside the gene matches: 3. The length of the CDR3 is 13 residues. The CDR3 loop reads CASSSGQVYGYTF. The CDR3 DNA sequence: TGTGCCAGCAGCTCGGGACAGGTATATGGCTACACCTTC.

The chain carries TRBV4-3 and TRBJ1-2; D is undetermined. V shed 1 base and J shed 4 bases, with 4 bases lying between them. Germline V gives CDR1 LGHNA, CDR2 YSLEER. This CDR3 region has 12 residues. CDR3 DNA: TGCGCCAGCAGCCAAGGGGCCTATGGCTACACCTTC. This translates into CASSQGAYGYTF.

The gene calls are TRBV6-5 and TRBJ1-4; 7 positions agree with TRBD1. V was pared by 0 bases and J by 4 bases, with 5 bases of the junction left unmatched. This CDR3 region has 16 residues. Per the germline V gene, CDR1 is MNHEY and CDR2 is SVGAGI. CDR3 residues: CASSYSGPGGNEKLFF. CDR3 in DNA: TGTGCCAGCAGTTACTCTGGGCCAGGGGGTAATGAAAAACTGTTTTTT.

This clone was picked up one time. V gene TRBV29-1 combines with J gene TRBJ2-5, with 8 nucleotides matching TRBD1. Trimming removed 3 bases from V and 4 bases from J; junction bases left unmatched: 4. Germline CDR1 is SQVTM and CDR2 is ANQGSEA. The CDR3 covers 13 residues. As DNA, the CDR3 is TGCAGCGTTGAGGGGACAGGTCGAGAGACCCAGTACTTC. Its translation: CSVEGTGRETQYF.

In its sample, this clone was seen once. J is TRBJ2-7 and V is TRBV10-3, with a weak D call TRBD2 (6 bases). Germline loops: CDR1 ENHRY, CDR2 SYGVKD. The CDR3 spans 16 residues. Trimming stripped 3 bases from V and 1 base from J, with 16 bases between. The CDR3 here is CAISDRGPGRSYEQYF. Written as DNA, the CDR3 is TGTGCCATCAGTGATCGAGGGCCGGGGAGGTCCTACGAGCAGTACTTC.

The rearrangement joins TRBV25-1 to TRBJ1-6, with TRBD1 matching over 10 bases. The CDR3 consists of 13 residues. Germline V gives CDR1 MGHDK, CDR2 SYGVNS. Trimming at V came to 7 bases and at J to 10 bases, leaving 4 bases not matched to a gene. Written as DNA, the CDR3 is TGTGCCAGCAAGGACAGGGGGGGATCACCCCTCCACTTT. Protein sequence: CASKDRGGSPLHF.

V gene TRBV7-6 combines with J gene TRBJ1-2; 7 bases are a match to TRBD1. Trimming removed 5 bases from V and 2 bases from J; junction bases left unmatched: 2. Germline lookup yields CDR1 SGHVS and CDR2 FNYEAQ. This CDR3 has 13 residues. The CDR3 reads CASSRGQNYGYTF. In DNA form, the CDR3 reads TGTGCCAGCAGCCGGGGACAGAACTATGGCTACACCTTC.

The gene calls are TRBV27 and TRBJ2-3; D is possibly TRBD2 (7 bases). The V end lost 10 bases, the J end lost 2 bases, and 13 bases lay between the germline ends. The CDR3 has 13 residues. Germline CDR1 and CDR2: MNHEY and SMNVEV (reference sequence). The CDR3 protein is CAIRGADTDTQYF. CDR3 nucleotides: TGTGCCATACGGGGGGCCGACACAGATACGCAGTATTTT.

This chain uses TRBV5-5 with TRBJ1-6, with D tentatively TRBD1 (5 bases). With 5 bases removed from V and 5 bases from J, the gap between germline ends came to 11 bases. Germline CDR1 is SGHKS and CDR2 is YYEKEE (reference sequence). The CDR3 covers 14 residues. This CDR3 reads CASRTQGNNSPLHF. The CDR3 bases are TGTGCCAGCAGAACCCAGGGAAATAATTCACCCCTCCACTTT.

The chain uses TRBV7-2 and TRBJ2-7; D is possibly TRBD1 (6 bases). Germline values: CDR1 SGHTA, CDR2 FQGNSA. V lost 5 bases and J lost 2, with 22 bases in between. The CDR3 is made up of 17 amino acids. The CDR3 DNA is TGTGCCAGCAGCCCACGTGGGGGCCCAGGGCCTGCCTACGAGCAGTACTTC. Protein: CASSPRGGPGPAYEQYF.

The chain uses TRBV7-2 and TRBJ1-1; D unresolved. The CDR3 totals 14 residues. V lost 2 bases, J lost 4 bases, and 11 bases lay in between. CDR1 is SGHTA and CDR2 is FQGNSA in the germline V gene. CDR3: CASSLMPLSTEAFF. The CDR3 region has the DNA TGTGCCAGCAGCTTAATGCCCCTGAGCACTGAAGCTTTCTTT.